This T cell receptor (beta chain) comes out of a study of cytomegalovirus exposure and HLA in healthy donors. Study-wide results and limits: A later analysis reportedly identified an Asian-associated ancestry cluster as carrying fewer N-insertions than the approximately 730-donor mean.

Missing from this donor's record is the CMV serostatus. For this clone: Its antigen is as yet unknown.

With 60 Vbeta and 13 Jbeta primers, the PCR was carried out. Using immunoSEQ multiplex PCR, the repertoire was profiled, and TCRdb retains in-frame clones only, with some absent. The sample consists of around 150,000 clones, 60% to 75% of them appearing once. Germline V gives CDR1 LGHNT, CDR2 FRNRAP. CDR3 length: 17 residues. The V and J ends lost 0 bases and 3 bases, in that order; junction bases with no gene match: 11. The sequence came from a human donor in good health. The gene calls are TRBV12-5 and TRBJ2-7, with TRBD2 matching 7 bases. Sample: PBMCs. The CDR3 spells CASGLVLGREGDYEQYF. In DNA, the CDR3 is TGTGCTAGTGGTTTGGTACTAGGCAGGGAGGGAGACTACGAGCAGTACTTC.